This T cell receptor (beta chain) was obtained from a study of blood T cells in healthy people across ages. A J-beta primer mix and a sample-barcoded 5' primer were used in a second PCR of roughly 7 to 12 cycles. TCRdb re-derived calls from the 5' RACE reads in MiXCR, one entry per CDR3 protein. In the table there are about 680,000 distinct CDR3 sequences, roughly 50% of which are singletons. Per germline, CDR1 SQVTM and CDR2 ANQGSEA. V shed 6 bases and J 12 bases; nucleotides not matched to a gene: 8. The CDR3 is 11 residues long. Regarding the study as a whole: There were more naive CD4+ cells and higher diversity in long-lived donors than in aged donors.

In its sample, this clonotype was seen many times. Its target is unknown. The receptor was derived from a woman in her sixties or seventies in good health. The source material was blood. The chain carries TRBV29-1 and TRBJ1-2; 9 bases agree with TRBD1. The DNA of the CDR3 is TGCAGCGTGGGACAGGGCTACGGGAACACCTTC. It specifies CSVGQGYGNTF.